This TCR beta chain was profiled in a study of blood T cell repertoires in COVID-19. Turning to the study itself: Sample material is recorded as cDNA or gDNA derived from T cells, B-cell-depleted T cells, or PBMCs.

This table comes from immunoSEQ multiplex PCR, and its TCRdb copy is limited to in-frame clones, with some not included. The table has around 130,000 clones, 80% to 90% seen once. V gave up 4 bases and J gave up 10 bases, with 20 bases separating them. There are 15 residues in the CDR3. Germline V CDR1 and CDR2: LNHDA, SQIVND (reference sequence). The sample consisted of peripheral blood. The chain joins TRBV19 to TRBJ2-1, with D perhaps matching TRBD2 (5 bases). This clonotype was obtained from a human donor in a cohort sampled during active COVID-19. The CDR3 region has the DNA TGTGCCAGTAGTAAAGCGGATCTCGTGTTGTGGGAGCAGTTCTTC. It yields the protein CASSKADLVLWEQFF.